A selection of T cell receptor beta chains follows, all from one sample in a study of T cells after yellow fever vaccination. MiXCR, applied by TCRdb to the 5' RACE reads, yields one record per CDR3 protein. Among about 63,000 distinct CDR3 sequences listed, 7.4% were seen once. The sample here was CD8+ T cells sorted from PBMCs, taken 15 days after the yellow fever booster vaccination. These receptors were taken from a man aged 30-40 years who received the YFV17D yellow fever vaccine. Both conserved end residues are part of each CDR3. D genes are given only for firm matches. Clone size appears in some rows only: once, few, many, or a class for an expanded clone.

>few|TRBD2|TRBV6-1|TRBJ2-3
TGTGCCAGCAGTGATCCGGGACTAGCGGGAACTAGCACAGATACGCAGTATTTT
CASSDPGLAGTSTDTQYF
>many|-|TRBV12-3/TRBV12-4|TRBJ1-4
TGTGCCAGCAGCGAGGGACGGACAAATGAAAAACTGTTTTTT
CASSEGRTNEKLFF
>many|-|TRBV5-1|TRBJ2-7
TGCGCCAGCAGCTTGGACGGGGGACCCTACGAGCAGTACTTC
CASSLDGGPYEQYF
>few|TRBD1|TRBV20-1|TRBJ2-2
TGCAGTGCCACAGGGGCGAACACCGGGGAGCTGTTTTTT
CSATGANTGELFF
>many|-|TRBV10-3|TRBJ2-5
TGTGCCATCAGTGAGCATCTGCAAGAGACCCAGTACTTC
CAISEHLQETQYF
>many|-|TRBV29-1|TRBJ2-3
TGCAGCGTTGGAACAGGGACCACAGATACGCAGTATTTT
CSVGTGTTDTQYF
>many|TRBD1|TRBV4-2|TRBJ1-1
TGTGCCAGCAGCTTGAGACAGGGGGCTGGAACTGAAGCTTTCTTT
CASSLRQGAGTEAFF
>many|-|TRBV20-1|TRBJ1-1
TGCAGTGCTAGTGATGGTCAGCTCAACACTGAAGCTTTCTTT
CSASDGQLNTEAFF
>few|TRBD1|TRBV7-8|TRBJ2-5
TGTGCCAGCAGCTTATGGGGGACAGAAGAGACCCAGTACTTC
CASSLWGTEETQYF
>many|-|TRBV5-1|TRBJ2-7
TGCGCCAGCAGCTTGGAACAGCTCTACGAGCAGTACTTC
CASSLEQLYEQYF
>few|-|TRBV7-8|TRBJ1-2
TGTGCCAGCAGCTCCCCGGAGGAGCCCGACTATGGCTACACCTTC
CASSSPEEPDYGYTF
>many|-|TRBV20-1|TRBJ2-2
TGCAGTGCTAGCAGTTTTGCAGGGTCCACCGGGGAGCTGTTTTTT
CSASSFAGSTGELFF
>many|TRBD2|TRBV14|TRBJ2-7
TGTGCCAGCAGCCAATGGCTTACAGCGGGAGGCGAGCAGTACTTC
CASSQWLTAGGEQYF
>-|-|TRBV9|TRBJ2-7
TGTGCCAGCAGCGTAGGCTCGGCCCAGGTCTACGAGCAGTACTTC
CASSVGSAQVYEQYF
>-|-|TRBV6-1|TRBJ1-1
TGTGCCAGCAGCGAAGCCCTGGAAGACATGAACACTGAAGCTTTCTTT
CASSEALEDMNTEAFF
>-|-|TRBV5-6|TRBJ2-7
TGTGCCAGCAGCTCCGAGCTACTCTACGAGCAGTACTTC
CASSSELLYEQYF
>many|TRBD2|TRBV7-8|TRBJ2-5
TGTGCCAGCAGCTTTGAGGGGCTAGCGGCCACAGGAGGAGAGACCCAGTACTTC
CASSFEGLAATGGETQYF
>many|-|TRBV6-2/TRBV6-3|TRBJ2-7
TGTGCCAGCAGGACGGGAACCTACGAGCAGTACTTC
CASRTGTYEQYF
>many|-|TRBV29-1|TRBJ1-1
TGCAGCGGGGAGGGGGGAGACCATGTAGAAGCTTTCTTT
CSGEGGDHVEAFF
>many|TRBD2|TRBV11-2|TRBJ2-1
TGTGCCAGCAGCCCCCGGGCTAGCGGGGCCTACAATGAGCAGTTCTTC
CASSPRASGAYNEQFF
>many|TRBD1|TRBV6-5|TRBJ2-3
TGTGCCAGCAGTTACGACACAGGGGGGTACACAGATACGCAGTATTTT
CASSYDTGGYTDTQYF
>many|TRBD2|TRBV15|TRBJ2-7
TGTGCCACCAGTGGAGCGGGAGATTTGTCTAAGCAGTACTTC
CATSGAGDLSKQYF
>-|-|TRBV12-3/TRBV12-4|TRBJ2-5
TGTGCCAGCAGTTTGGGCACCACGGAGACCCAGTACTTC
CASSLGTTETQYF
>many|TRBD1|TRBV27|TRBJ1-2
TGTGCCAGCAGTTCACGGACAGGGGATTACTATGGCTACACCTTC
CASSSRTGDYYGYTF
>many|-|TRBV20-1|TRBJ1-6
TGCAGTGCCGGGACGGTCTCCTATAATTCACCCCTCCACTTT
CSAGTVSYNSPLHF
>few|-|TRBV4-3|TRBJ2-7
TGCGCCAGCAGCCAAGGGGACAAGGATTTCGACGAGCAGTACTTC
CASSQGDKDFDEQYF
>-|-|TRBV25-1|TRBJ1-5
TGTGCCAGCGGGGACCTAGGCAATCAGCCCCAGCATTTT
CASGDLGNQPQHF
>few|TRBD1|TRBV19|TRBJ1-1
TGTGCCAGTAGGACAGGGCGGGTGACTGAAGCTTTCTTT
CASRTGRVTEAFF
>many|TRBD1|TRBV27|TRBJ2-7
TGTGCCAGCAGTTCGACAGGGGGCACAATTTTCTACGAGCAGTACTTC
CASSSTGGTIFYEQYF
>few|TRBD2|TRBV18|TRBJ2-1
TGTGCCAGCTCACCTTCGGACGTCGTGGAGCGGGAGCTTGGTGAGCAGTTCTTC
CASSPSDVVERELGEQFF
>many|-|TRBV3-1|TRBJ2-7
TGTGCCAGCAGCCAAGAGGCGGGTGGGAGCTCCTACGAGCAGTACTTC
CASSQEAGGSSYEQYF
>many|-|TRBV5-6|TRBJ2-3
TGTGCCAGCAGCTTGGTTTCACGCACAGATACGCAGTATTTT
CASSLVSRTDTQYF
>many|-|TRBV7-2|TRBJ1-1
TGTGCCAGCAGCTCCATCGGGCCAGTGGGCACTGAAGCTTTCTTT
CASSSIGPVGTEAFF
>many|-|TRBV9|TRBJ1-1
TGTGCCAGCAGCGTAGCGGACGGTAACACTGAAGCTTTCTTT
CASSVADGNTEAFF
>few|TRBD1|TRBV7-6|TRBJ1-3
TGTGCCAGCAGCTTCGGACAGGGGGCTGGAAACACCATATATTTT
CASSFGQGAGNTIYF
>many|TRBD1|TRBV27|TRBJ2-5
TGTGCCAGCAGTTGGACAGGGGGCGGTGAGACCCAGTACTTC
CASSWTGGGETQYF
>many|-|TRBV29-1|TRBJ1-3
TGCAGCGTTGATGGGGGAAACACCATATATTTT
CSVDGGNTIYF
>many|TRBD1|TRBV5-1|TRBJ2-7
TGCGCCAGCAGCTTGGCCATGGGGACAGGAGACCCTGAGCAGTACTTC
CASSLAMGTGDPEQYF
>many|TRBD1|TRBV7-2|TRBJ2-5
TGTGCCAGCAGCAAGGGACAGGGGCGGCAGACCCAGTACTTC
CASSKGQGRQTQYF
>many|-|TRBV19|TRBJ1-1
TGTGCCAGTAGTCCCGGGGCCCTGAGGACTGAAGCTTTCTTT
CASSPGALRTEAFF
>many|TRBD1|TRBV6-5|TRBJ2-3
TGTGCCAGCAGTTACACTTTGGGGACAGTCACAGATACGCAGTATTTT
CASSYTLGTVTDTQYF
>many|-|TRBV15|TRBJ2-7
TGTGCCACCAGCAGAGTAGCTAGTCTCGAGCAGTACTTC
CATSRVASLEQYF
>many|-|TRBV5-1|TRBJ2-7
TGCGCCAGCAGCTGGGAAACGGCCTACGAGCAGTACTTC
CASSWETAYEQYF
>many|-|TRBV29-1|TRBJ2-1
TGCAGCGTTGAAGCTGGGAGGATCGCTAATGAGCAGTTCTTC
CSVEAGRIANEQFF
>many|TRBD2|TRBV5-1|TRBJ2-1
TGCGCCAGCAGCTCTCGGACTAGCGGGAGGACCTACAATGAGCAGTTCTTC
CASSSRTSGRTYNEQFF
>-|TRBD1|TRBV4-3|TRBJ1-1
TGCGCCAGCAGCGACAGGGTTAACACTGAAGCTTTCTTT
CASSDRVNTEAFF
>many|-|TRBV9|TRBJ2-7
TGTGCCAGCAGCGACCCGACAGAGCCCTACGAGCAGTACTTC
CASSDPTEPYEQYF
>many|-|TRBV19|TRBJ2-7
TGTGCCAGTAAACAGGGTACCTACGAGCAGTACTTC
CASKQGTYEQYF
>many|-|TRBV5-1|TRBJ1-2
TGCGCCAGCAGCTTGGAGGGAGCTAACTATGGCTACACCTTC
CASSLEGANYGYTF
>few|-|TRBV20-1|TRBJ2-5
TGCAGTGCTAGAGATGTGGGAGGACCCCAAGAGACCCAGTACTTC
CSARDVGGPQETQYF
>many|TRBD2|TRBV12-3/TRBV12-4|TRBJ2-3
TGTGCCAGCAGTTTAGCGTACGGGACTAGCGGCACAGATACGCAGTATTTT
CASSLAYGTSGTDTQYF
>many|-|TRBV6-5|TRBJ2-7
TGTGCCAGCAGTTACTCGCGGGGAGCCCCCTACGAGCAGTACTTC
CASSYSRGAPYEQYF
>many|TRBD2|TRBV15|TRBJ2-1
TGTGCCACCAGCAGAGATTGGGGGGGAGCTGGCTACAATGAGCAGTTCTTC
CATSRDWGGAGYNEQFF
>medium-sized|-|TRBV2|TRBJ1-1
TGTGCCAGCAGTGTTACAGGATACCCTGAAGCTTTCTTT
CASSVTGYPEAFF
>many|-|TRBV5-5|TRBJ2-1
TGTGCCAGCAGCCTGGAGATGGGGGGAAGGTCAGACAATGAGCAGTTCTTC
CASSLEMGGRSDNEQFF
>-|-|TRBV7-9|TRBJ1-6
TGTGCCAGCAGCTTAGCTATTGACAGCGTTCTTTTCCCCCTCCACTTT
CASSLAIDSVLFPLHF
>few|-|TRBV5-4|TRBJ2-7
TGTGCCAGCAGCCCCCGACTAGATGCCCCAAATTTCTACGAGCAGTACTTC
CASSPRLDAPNFYEQYF
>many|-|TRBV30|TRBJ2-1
TGTGCCTGGGAGGGGGGGGCCTCCTACAATGAGCAGTTCTTC
CAWEGGASYNEQFF